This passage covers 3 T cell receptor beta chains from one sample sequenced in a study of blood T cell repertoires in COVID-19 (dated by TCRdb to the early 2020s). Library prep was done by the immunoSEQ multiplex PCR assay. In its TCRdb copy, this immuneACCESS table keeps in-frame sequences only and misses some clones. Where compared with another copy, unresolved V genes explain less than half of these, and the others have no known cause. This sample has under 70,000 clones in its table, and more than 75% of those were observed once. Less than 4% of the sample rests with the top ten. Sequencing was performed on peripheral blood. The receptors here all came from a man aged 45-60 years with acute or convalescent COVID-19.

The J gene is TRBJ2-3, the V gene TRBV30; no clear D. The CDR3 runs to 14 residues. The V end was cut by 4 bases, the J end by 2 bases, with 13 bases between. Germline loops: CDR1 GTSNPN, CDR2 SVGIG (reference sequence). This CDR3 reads CAWTSTTFTDTQYF. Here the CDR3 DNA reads TGTGCCTGGACCAGCACTACCTTCACAGATACGCAGTATTTT.

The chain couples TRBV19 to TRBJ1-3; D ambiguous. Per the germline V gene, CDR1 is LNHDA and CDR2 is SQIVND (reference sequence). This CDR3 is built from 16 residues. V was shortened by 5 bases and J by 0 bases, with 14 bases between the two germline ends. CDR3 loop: CASSPLGQSSGNTIYF. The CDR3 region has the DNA TGTGCCAGTAGTCCACTAGGCCAGAGCTCTGGAAACACCATATATTTT.

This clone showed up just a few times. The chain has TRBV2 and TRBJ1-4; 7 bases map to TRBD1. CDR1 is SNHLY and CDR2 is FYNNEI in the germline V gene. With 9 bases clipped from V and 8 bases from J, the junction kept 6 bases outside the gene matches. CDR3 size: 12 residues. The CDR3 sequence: CASGGGNEKLFF. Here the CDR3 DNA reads TGTGCCAGTGGAGGGGGCAACGAAAAACTGTTTTTT. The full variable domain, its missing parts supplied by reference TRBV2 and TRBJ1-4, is EPEVTQTPSHQVTQMGQEVILRCVPISNHLYFYWYRQILGQKVEFLVSFYNNEISEKSEIFDDQFSVERPDGSNFTLKIRSTKLEDSAMYFCASGGGNEKLFFGSGTQLSVL.